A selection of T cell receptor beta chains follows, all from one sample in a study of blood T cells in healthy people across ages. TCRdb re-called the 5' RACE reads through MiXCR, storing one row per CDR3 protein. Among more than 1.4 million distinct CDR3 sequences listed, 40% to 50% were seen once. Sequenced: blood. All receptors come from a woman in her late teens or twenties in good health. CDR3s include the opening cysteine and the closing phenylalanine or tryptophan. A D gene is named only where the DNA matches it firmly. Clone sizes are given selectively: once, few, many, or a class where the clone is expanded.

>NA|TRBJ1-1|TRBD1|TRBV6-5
TGTGCCAGCAGTGCCGGGACAGGGGAAAGTGAAGCTTTCTTT
CASSAGTGESEAFF
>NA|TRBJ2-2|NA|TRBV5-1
TGCGCCAGCAGCCCCCAGGCAGGTGACCACACCGGGGAGCTGTTTTTT
CASSPQAGDHTGELFF
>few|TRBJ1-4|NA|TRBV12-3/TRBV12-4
TGTGCCAGCAGTTTATTTTCCCAGTTTGCAACTAATGAAAAACTGTTTTTT
CASSLFSQFATNEKLFF
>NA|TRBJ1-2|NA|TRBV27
TGTGCCAGCAGTTCCACCGTGGGGGATGGCTACACCTTC
CASSSTVGDGYTF
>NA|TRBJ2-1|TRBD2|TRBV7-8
TGTGCCAGCAGCTTAGCGCCTAGCGGGCGCTCCTACAATGAGCAGTTCTTC
CASSLAPSGRSYNEQFF
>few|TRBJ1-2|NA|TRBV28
TGTGCCAGCGGGGACCCCTATGGCTACACCTTC
CASGDPYGYTF
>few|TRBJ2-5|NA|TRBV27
TGTGCCAGCAGTCCACTGGAATCGGGGTTGGAGGAGACCCAGTACTTC
CASSPLESGLEETQYF
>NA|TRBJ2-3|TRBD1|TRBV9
TGTGCCAGCAGCTTAGGGACAGGGCTCACAGATACGCAGTATTTT
CASSLGTGLTDTQYF
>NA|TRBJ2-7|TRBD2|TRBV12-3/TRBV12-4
TGTGCCAGCAGTTTGGGCCTTACTAGCGGGAGGGCCTACGAGCAGTACTTC
CASSLGLTSGRAYEQYF
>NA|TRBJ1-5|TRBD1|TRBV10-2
TGCGCCAGCAGTCGGACAGGGGTGGGACAGCCCCAGCATTTT
CASSRTGVGQPQHF
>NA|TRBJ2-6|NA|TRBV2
TGTGCCACCGGGACTTGGACTTCTGGGGCCAACGTCCTGACTTTC
CATGTWTSGANVLTF
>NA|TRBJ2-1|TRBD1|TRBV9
TGTGCCAGCAGCTGGGGACAGGGGATGAATGAGCAGTTCTTC
CASSWGQGMNEQFF